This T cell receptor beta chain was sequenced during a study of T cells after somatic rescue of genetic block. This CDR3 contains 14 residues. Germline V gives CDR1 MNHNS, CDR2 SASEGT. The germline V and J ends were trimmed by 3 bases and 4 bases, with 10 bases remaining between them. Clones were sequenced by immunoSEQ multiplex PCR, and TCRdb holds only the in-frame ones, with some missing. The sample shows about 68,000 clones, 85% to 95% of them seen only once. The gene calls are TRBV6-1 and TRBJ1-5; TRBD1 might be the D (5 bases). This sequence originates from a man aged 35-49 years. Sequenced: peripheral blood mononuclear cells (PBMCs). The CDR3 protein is CASSDLGRNQPQHF. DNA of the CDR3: TGTGCCAGCAGTGATTTGGGACGGAATCAGCCCCAGCATTTT.